This is a list of T cell receptor beta chains from one sample in a study of blood T cells in healthy people across ages. TCRdb itself ran the 5' RACE reads through MiXCR, one entry per CDR3 protein. The sample carries hundreds of thousands of distinct CDR3 sequences, more than 20% recorded once. The data were also submitted as part of a second study, on T cells of mothers and their children.

The source material was blood. These receptors came from a boy aged 5-17 years in good health. Both conserved end residues are part of each CDR3. A D gene is named only where the DNA matches it firmly. Not every row has a clone size; where given, it reads once, few, many or a size class.

d_call clone_size j_call v_call cdr3_aa cdr3_nt
. . TRBJ1-2 TRBV10-3 CAISVDIHGYTF TGTGCCATCAGTGTGGATATCCATGGCTACACCTTC
. . TRBJ1-4 TRBV19 CASSMSKLPATNEKLFF TGTGCCAGTAGTATGAGCAAACTACCTGCAACTAATGAAAAACTGTTTTTT
. few TRBJ1-4 TRBV7-2 CASRPTGSEKLFF TGTGCCAGCAGACCGACGGGGAGCGAAAAACTGTTTTTT
TRBD2 few TRBJ2-7 TRBV24-1 CATSDASHRGGANEQYF TGTGCCACCAGTGATGCCTCACACCGCGGGGGGGCCAACGAGCAGTACTTC
. few TRBJ2-5 TRBV20-1 CSARYRALSGTQYF TGCAGTGCTAGATACAGGGCGCTTAGTGGTACCCAGTACTTC
. . TRBJ2-1 TRBV12-3/TRBV12-4 CASSHPTGTSYNEQFF TGTGCCAGCAGCCATCCCACTGGGACGTCCTACAATGAGCAGTTCTTC
. few TRBJ2-1 TRBV6-5 CASRLDMANEQFF TGTGCCAGCAGACTGGATATGGCAAATGAGCAGTTCTTC
. few TRBJ2-7 TRBV20-1 CSATGAPLYEQYF TGCAGTGCCACGGGAGCTCCCCTTTACGAGCAGTACTTC
TRBD1 . TRBJ2-3 TRBV5-6 CASSFRDRSTDTQYF TGTGCCAGCAGCTTCCGGGACAGGAGCACAGATACGCAGTATTTT
. few TRBJ1-1 TRBV7-9 CASSWGPGMNTEAFF TGTGCCAGCAGCTGGGGACCAGGGATGAACACTGAAGCTTTCTTT
. . TRBJ2-7 TRBV14 CASSQVSSGAYEQYF TGTGCCAGCAGCCAAGTAAGTTCGGGAGCCTACGAGCAGTACTTC
. many TRBJ1-1 TRBV2 CASSATGMNTEAFF TGTGCCAGCAGTGCTACGGGTATGAACACTGAAGCTTTCTTT
. few TRBJ2-7 TRBV24-1 CATSDLSRDEQYF TGTGCCACCAGTGATTTGTCACGGGACGAGCAGTACTTC
. few TRBJ2-3 TRBV12-3/TRBV12-4 CASSLARTTDTQYF TGTGCCAGCAGTTTAGCAAGGACCACAGATACGCAGTATTTT
. few TRBJ2-7 TRBV7-9 CASSSVSGPSYEQYF TGTGCCAGCAGCTCGGTCTCGGGACCCTCCTACGAGCAGTACTTC
TRBD2 . TRBJ2-1 TRBV27 CASSSTSSGSYNEQFF TGTGCCAGCAGTTCGACCTCTAGCGGGAGCTACAATGAGCAGTTCTTC
. few TRBJ2-1 TRBV29-1 CSVADSNSYNEQFF TGCAGCGTTGCTGACAGTAATTCCTACAATGAGCAGTTCTTC
TRBD1 once TRBJ2-1 TRBV6-5 CASSPDRDPYNEQFF TGTGCCAGCAGCCCGGACAGGGACCCCTACAATGAGCAGTTCTTC
TRBD1 . TRBJ1-2 TRBV19 CASSMGDRGLYGYTF TGTGCCAGTAGTATGGGAGACAGGGGGCTCTATGGCTACACCTTC
. . TRBJ1-3 TRBV7-3 CVSSERPGNTIYF TGTGTCAGCAGCGAGAGGCCTGGAAACACCATATATTTT
. . TRBJ2-1 TRBV27 CASSLAGIPNEQFF TGTGCCAGCAGTTTAGCGGGAATTCCCAATGAGCAGTTCTTC
. . TRBJ2-1 TRBV5-1 CASSLELAVPSYNEQFF TGCGCCAGCAGCTTGGAGTTAGCGGTACCCTCCTACAATGAGCAGTTCTTC
TRBD2 . TRBJ2-3 TRBV12-3/TRBV12-4 CASTPGLASHTQYF TGTGCCAGCACCCCGGGACTAGCCTCGCATACGCAGTATTTT
. . TRBJ2-7 TRBV6-1 CASSEHVTDYEQYF TGTGCCAGCAGTGAACACGTGACCGACTACGAGCAGTACTTC
TRBD2 . TRBJ2-1 TRBV5-1 CASSLTSERIYNEQFF TGCGCCAGCAGCTTGACTAGCGAGAGAATATACAATGAGCAGTTCTTC
TRBD2 few TRBJ2-3 TRBV6-5 CASSYSTSGVTDTQYF TGTGCCAGCAGTTACTCGACTAGCGGGGTCACAGATACGCAGTATTTT
. . TRBJ2-1 TRBV10-3 CAISVQTYNEQLF TGTGCCATCAGTGTCCAGACCTACAATGAGCAGCTCTTC
TRBD2 many TRBJ2-1 TRBV12-3/TRBV12-4 CASSLRLAESNEQFF TGTGCCAGCAGTTTGAGGCTAGCGGAAAGCAATGAGCAGTTCTTC
. few TRBJ1-4 TRBV7-3 CASSPLRVGNEKLFF TGTGCCAGCAGCCCCCTCCGGGTTGGTAATGAAAAACTGTTTTTT
. . TRBJ2-3 TRBV5-1 CASSLVGLGDTQYF TGCGCCAGCAGCTTGGTTGGACTCGGAGATACGCAGTATTTT
. few TRBJ2-1 TRBV29-1 CSDLQENEQFF TGCAGCGATTTGCAGGAAAATGAGCAGTTCTTC
. . TRBJ2-3 TRBV12-3/TRBV12-4 CASSSPDRGDTQYF TGTGCCAGCAGTTCCCCGGACAGAGGGGATACGCAGTATTTT
. . TRBJ1-2 TRBV29-1 CSGFIGNYGYTF TGCAGCGGTTTCATCGGTAACTATGGCTACACCTTC
TRBD2 . TRBJ2-7 TRBV12-3/TRBV12-4 CASSSSGTSDREQYF TGTGCCAGCAGTTCCTCGGGGACTAGCGATCGCGAGCAGTACTTC
. . TRBJ1-1 TRBV7-9 CASSRAGAGNTEAFF TGTGCCAGCAGCCGCGCAGGGGCTGGGAACACTGAAGCTTTCTTT
TRBD1 . TRBJ2-1 TRBV5-4 CASSPKLGQTNEQFF TGTGCCAGCAGCCCTAAATTGGGACAGACAAATGAGCAGTTCTTC
. few TRBJ2-5 TRBV19 CATSGTGFEHRETQYF TGTGCCACGAGCGGGACAGGCTTCGAACATAGGGAGACCCAGTACTTC
. few TRBJ1-1 TRBV12-3/TRBV12-4 CASSLGAGNTEAFF TGTGCCAGCAGTTTAGGGGCCGGGAACACTGAAGCTTTCTTT
. . TRBJ2-5 TRBV6-5 CASSRRQAGETQYF TGTGCCAGCAGTCGCCGGCAGGCGGGAGAGACCCAGTACTTC
. . TRBJ2-3 TRBV7-2 CASSLFPDTQYF TGTGCCAGCAGCTTATTCCCAGATACGCAGTATTTT
TRBD2 few TRBJ2-1 TRBV6-2/TRBV6-3 CASSRGRDNEQFF TGTGCCAGCAGCCGCGGGAGAGACAATGAGCAGTTCTTC
TRBD2 . TRBJ2-1 TRBV5-1 CASTSGSGRINEQFF TGCGCCAGCACCTCCGGTAGCGGGAGGATAAATGAGCAGTTCTTC
. few TRBJ1-6 TRBV9 CASSVSLF TGTGCCAGCAGCGTTAGTCTCTTT
TRBD2 few TRBJ2-3 TRBV11-2 CASTRTSETQYF TGTGCCAGCACCCGGACTAGCGAAACGCAGTATTTT
. . TRBJ1-1 TRBV5-1 CASSLFKGAEAFF TGCGCCAGCAGCTTGTTCAAGGGAGCTGAAGCTTTCTTT
TRBD1 . TRBJ2-3 TRBV5-1 CASSRGQGDGTDTQYF TGCGCCAGCAGCCGGGGACAGGGGGATGGCACAGATACGCAGTATTTT
. few TRBJ2-4 TRBV11-2 CASSLALGTLFNIQYF TGTGCCAGCAGCTTAGCCTTAGGGACACTGTTTAACATTCAGTACTTC
. . TRBJ2-5 TRBV20-1 CSAPRDSPEETQYF TGCAGTGCTCCTCGGGACTCGCCCGAGGAGACCCAGTACTTC
. few TRBJ1-4 TRBV7-8 CASSLGTGLGEKLFF TGTGCCAGCAGCTTGGGGACGGGGCTTGGAGAAAAACTGTTTTTT
. few TRBJ1-2 TRBV15 CATSRDLGEHGYTF TGTGCCACCAGCAGAGATCTAGGGGAACATGGCTACACCTTC
TRBD1 . TRBJ2-7 TRBV6-6 CASSYQSRGQGNEQYF TGTGCCAGCAGTTACCAATCCAGGGGGCAGGGGAACGAGCAGTACTTC
. few TRBJ2-7 TRBV29-1 CSVVEREWNEQYF TGCAGCGTTGTTGAACGAGAGTGGAACGAGCAGTACTTC
TRBD1 . TRBJ1-2 TRBV6-5 CASSYSGTGSKGYTF TGTGCCAGCAGTTACTCCGGGACAGGTTCGAAAGGCTACACCTTC
. . TRBJ1-4 TRBV4-1 CASSRFARAGSSEKLFF TGCGCCAGCAGCCGATTTGCCCGGGCAGGGAGTTCCGAAAAACTGTTTTTT